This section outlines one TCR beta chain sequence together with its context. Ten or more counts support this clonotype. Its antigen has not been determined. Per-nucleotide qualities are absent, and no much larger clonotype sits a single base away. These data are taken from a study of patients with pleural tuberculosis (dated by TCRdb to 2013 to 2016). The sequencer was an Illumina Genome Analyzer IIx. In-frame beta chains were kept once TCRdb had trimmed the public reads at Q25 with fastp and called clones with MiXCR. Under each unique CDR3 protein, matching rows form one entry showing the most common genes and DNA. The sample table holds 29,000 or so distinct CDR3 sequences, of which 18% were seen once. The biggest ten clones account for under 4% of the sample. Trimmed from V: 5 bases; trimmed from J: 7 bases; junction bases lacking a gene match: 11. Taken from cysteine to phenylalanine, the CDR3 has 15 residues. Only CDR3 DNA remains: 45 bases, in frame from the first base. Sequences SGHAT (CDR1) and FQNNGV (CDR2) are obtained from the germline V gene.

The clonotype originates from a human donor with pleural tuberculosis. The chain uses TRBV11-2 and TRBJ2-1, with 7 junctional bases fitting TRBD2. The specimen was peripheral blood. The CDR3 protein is CASSRTGGSWNEQFF. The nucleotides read TGTGCCAGCAGCCGAACTGGCGGGAGTTGGAATGAGCAGTTCTTC.